A selection of T cell receptor beta chains follows, all from one sample in a study of blood T cell repertoires in COVID-19. The data were produced by immunoSEQ multiplex PCR, yet TCRdb's version contains in-frame clones alone and is incomplete. Seen here are tens of thousands of clones, about 86% observed once, and the top ten hold around 27%. The specimen sequenced was peripheral blood. All receptors come from a human donor in a cohort sampled during active COVID-19. CDR3s include the opening cysteine and the closing phenylalanine or tryptophan. The D gene is left open where the match is weak. Expanded clones get a size class; other rows say once, few or many, or leave the size out.

>NA|TRBJ1-1|NA|TRBV14
TGTGCCAGCAGCCTGGTTCAGGGGAACACTGAAGCTTTCTTT
CASSLVQGNTEAFF
>NA|TRBJ2-7|NA|TRBV11-2
TGTGCCAGCAGCTTAGAAGTTTCCCTAGGCTTAGATGGTTTCTACGAGCAGTACTTC
CASSLEVSLGLDGFYEQYF
>NA|TRBJ2-4|NA|TRBV12-3/TRBV12-4
TGTGCCAGCAGTTTCCTAGCCAAAAACATTCAGTACTTC
CASSFLAKNIQYF
>NA|TRBJ2-7|NA|TRBV21-1
TGTGCCAGCAGCAAAGAAAGGACTTCGGGACTAGGCGCGCAGTACTTC
CASSKERTSGLGAQYF
>NA|TRBJ1-2|few|TRBV28
TGTGCCAGCAGTTTAGGACAATCCGTGGGTGGCTACACCTTC
CASSLGQSVGGYTF
>TRBD1|TRBJ2-2|NA|TRBV28
TGTGCCAGCAGACCGATGGGACAGGAGCATTACACCGGGGAGCTGTTTTTT
CASRPMGQEHYTGELFF
>TRBD2|TRBJ2-3|medium-sized|TRBV4-2
TGTGCCAGCAGCCAAGAGAAGACTAGCGGGGCACCGGGTACGCAGTATTTT
CASSQEKTSGAPGTQYF
>TRBD1|TRBJ2-7|NA|TRBV10-3
TGTGCCACCGACAGGGGACCAAAGTCGACGCAGTACTTC
CATDRGPKSTQYF
>NA|TRBJ2-1|NA|TRBV9
TGTGCCAGCAGCGTATCGGCCACGGGTACGCCATCCTCCAATGAGCAGTTCTTC
CASSVSATGTPSSNEQFF
>NA|TRBJ2-7|NA|TRBV7-9
TGTGCCAGCAGCTTCTCCAGGGTTTCCTACGAGCAGTACTTC
CASSFSRVSYEQYF
>NA|TRBJ1-6|NA|TRBV5-1
TGCGCCAGCAGCTTCGACGCGGTTAGTTCACCCCTCCACTTT
CASSFDAVSSPLHF
>TRBD1|TRBJ1-2|NA|TRBV5-1
TGCGCCAGCAGCTCCTGGGACAGGTCCAACTATGGCTACACCTTC
CASSSWDRSNYGYTF
>TRBD2|TRBJ2-4|NA|TRBV6-9
TGTGCCAGCAGTTATTTTTCCTCCCGACTAGCGGACGTAGCCAAAAACATTCAGTACTTC
CASSYFSSRLADVAKNIQYF
>TRBD1|TRBJ2-5|once|TRBV30
TGTGCCTGGAGCACCCGGCACCGGGACAGGGGAATGGAGACCCAGTACTTC
CAWSTRHRDRGMETQYF
>NA|TRBJ2-7|NA|TRBV5-1
TGCGCCAGCAGCCCAGCCCGACAGTACCCCTACTACGAGCAGTACTTC
CASSPARQYPYYEQYF
>TRBD2|TRBJ2-5|NA|TRBV5-1
TGCGCCAGCAGCTTGGGGACTAGCGGGGGCCGCCGAGAGACCCAGTACTTC
CASSLGTSGGRRETQYF
>TRBD1|TRBJ1-5|NA|TRBV6-2/TRBV6-3
TGTGCCAGCAGTTACCTGCAGGGGGCCAGTCATTTT
CASSYLQGASHF
>TRBD2|TRBJ2-1|NA|TRBV7-8
TGTGCCAGCAGCCCAAGGGGACTAGCGGGTAACAATGAGCAGTTCTTC
CASSPRGLAGNNEQFF
>NA|TRBJ2-2|NA|TRBV9
TGTGCCAGCACCCCGGCGGGGGCTCGGGTCACCGGGGAGCTGTTTTTT
CASTPAGARVTGELFF
>TRBD1|TRBJ2-3|NA|TRBV5-6
TGTGCCAGCAGCCCCTGGACAGGGGCCGTGGATACGCAGTATTTT
CASSPWTGAVDTQYF
>TRBD2|TRBJ2-1|NA|TRBV4-1
TGCGCCAGCAGCCAATATAGCGGGGGGGCTACCTACAATGAGCAGTTCTTC
CASSQYSGGATYNEQFF
>TRBD2|TRBJ2-2|NA|TRBV18
TGTGCCAGCTCACCAGAAGCGGGAGCTACCGGGGAGCTGTTTTTT
CASSPEAGATGELFF
>TRBD1|TRBJ1-2|NA|TRBV3-1/TRBV3-2
TGTGCCAGCAGTAGAGCAGGGGGCCTATATGGCTACACCTTC
CASSRAGGLYGYTF
>TRBD1|TRBJ1-5|NA|TRBV7-9
TGTGCCAGCAGCTTAGGGGGACAGGGCAGCAATCAGCCCCAGCATTTT
CASSLGGQGSNQPQHF
>NA|TRBJ1-2|once|TRBV5-5
TGTGCCAGCAGCTTGGAACAGGGAAATGGCTACACCTTC
CASSLEQGNGYTF
>NA|TRBJ1-5|NA|TRBV4-1
TGCGCCAGCAGCCAAGACGGGCAGGGCGATCAGCCCCAGCATTTT
CASSQDGQGDQPQHF
>NA|TRBJ2-6|once|TRBV6-5
TGTGCCAGCTCGGACAGCCGCTCTGGGGCCAACGTCCTGACTTTC
CASSDSRSGANVLTF
>NA|TRBJ1-2|NA|TRBV6-5
TGTGCCAGCAGTCCGACCCTAGGGAGTGGCTACACCTTC
CASSPTLGSGYTF
>NA|TRBJ2-7|NA|TRBV6-5
TGTGCCAGCAGTCCACTGGGGGGTTCCTACGAGCAGTACTTC
CASSPLGGSYEQYF
>NA|TRBJ1-3|few|TRBV9
TGTGCCAGCAGCGTAGATTTTCTGAGGGACTCTGGCTACTCTGGAAACACCATATATTTT
CASSVDFLRDSGYSGNTIYF
>NA|TRBJ2-7|NA|TRBV6-6
TGTGCCAGCAGTTATTCACGGAGCTCCTACGAGCAGTACTTC
CASSYSRSSYEQYF
>TRBD1|TRBJ1-4|NA|TRBV28
TGTGCCAGCAGTCTACCGACAGGGGGCGCGGGTGAAAAACTGTTTTTT
CASSLPTGGAGEKLFF
>NA|TRBJ1-4|NA|TRBV7-2
TGTGCCAGCAGCTCGAACAGGGAGGGTCGGGAAAAACTGTTTTTT
CASSSNREGREKLFF
>TRBD2|TRBJ2-3|NA|TRBV11-3
TGTGCCAGCAGCACAATAGCGGGGGTCACAGATACGCAGTATTTT
CASSTIAGVTDTQYF
>NA|TRBJ1-4|NA|TRBV15
TGTGCCACCAGCGGAGCCGGGGGTGGTGCAACTAATGAAAAACTGTTTTTT
CATSGAGGGATNEKLFF